The 21 T cell receptor beta chains presented below share a single source sample, sequenced in a study of cytomegalovirus exposure and HLA in healthy donors. Use of 60 Vbeta and 13 Jbeta primers characterized the PCR. TCRdb's table, derived via immunoSEQ multiplex PCR, lists solely in-frame clones and lacks some. This sample contains 65,000 to 85,000 clones. Sequencing used PBMCs. The receptors were gathered from a female donor in good health and CMV-seropositive.

This chain joins TRBV5-1 and TRBJ1-1; 11 bases are a match to TRBD1. Germline lookup yields CDR1 SGHRS and CDR2 YFSETQ. Trimming cost V 4 bases and J 1 base; bases outside gene matches: 3. CDR3 length: 15 amino acids. This chain's CDR3 is CASSRDRGENTEAFF. The CDR3 DNA is TGCGCCAGCAGCCGGGACAGGGGGGAGAACACTGAAGCTTTCTTT.

The V call is TRBV5-6, the J call TRBJ2-7; TRBD1 agrees at 8 bases. The length of the CDR3 is 15 residues. Germline V CDR1 and CDR2: SGHDT, YYEEEE. J gave up 3 bases and V 6 bases, and 11 bases lay outside the gene matches. CDR3 residues: CASKPSWTGFYEQYF. The CDR3, as DNA: TGTGCCAGCAAACCATCCTGGACAGGGTTCTACGAGCAGTACTTC.

J is TRBJ1-4 and V is TRBV9; the match to TRBD1 covers 7 bases. Looked up from germline, CDR1 is SGDLS and CDR2 is YYNGEE. The J segment lost 6 bases and the V segment lost 0 bases, leaving 2 bases of the junction unmatched. The CDR3 loop spans 14 amino acids. The CDR3: CASSVGGGDEKLFF. Written as DNA, the CDR3 is TGTGCCAGCAGCGTAGGAGGGGGCGATGAAAAACTGTTTTTT. Looking up the rest from reference TRBV9 and TRBJ1-4 gives the full variable domain: DSGVTQTPKHLITATGQRVTLRCSPRSGDLSVYWYQQSLDQGLQFLIQYYNGEERAKGNILERFSAQQFPDLHSELNLSSLELGDSALYFCASSVGGGDEKLFFGSGTQLSVL.

CDR3 in DNA: TGTGCCAGCAGCTCAATGGAGGGGACTGAAGCTTTCTTT. Translation: CASSSMEGTEAFF. The chain joins TRBV7-6 to TRBJ1-1; tentatively, D is TRBD1 (5 bases). Germline V gene data show CDR1 as SGHVS and CDR2 as FNYEAQ. V was cut by 4 bases and J by 5 bases, with 11 bases left in between. CDR3 size: 13 residues.

This chain joins TRBV5-1 and TRBJ1-2, with 7 positions matching TRBD1. The germline V gene has CDR1 SGHRS and CDR2 YFSETQ. The CDR3 is made up of 15 amino acids. After removal of 4 bases from V and 2 bases from J, the junction contained 8 bases not matched to a gene. CDR3 sequence reads: CASSGGTDPNYGYTF. Here the CDR3 DNA reads TGCGCCAGCAGCGGAGGGACAGACCCAAACTATGGCTACACCTTC. The whole variable domain, filled in from reference TRBV5-1 and TRBJ1-2, reads KAGVTQTPRYLIKTRGQQVTLSCSPISGHRSVSWYQQTPGQGLQFLFEYFSETQRNKGNFPGRFSGRQFSNSRSEMNVSTLELGDSALYLCASSGGTDPNYGYTFGSGTRLTVV.

The rearrangement uses TRBV7-2 and TRBJ2-1; TRBD2 matches 13 bases. The germline CDR1 and CDR2 sequences are SGHTA and FQGNSA. V was pared by 1 base and J by 5 bases, with 2 bases of the junction left unmatched. The CDR3 is made up of 16 amino acids. The CDR3 region has the DNA TGTGCCAGCAGCTTAGTAGGGACTAGCGGGGACAATGAGCAGTTCTTC. This codes for CASSLVGTSGDNEQFF.

Judged by frequency, this clone is large. The chain employs TRBV4-3 and TRBJ2-7; 10 nucleotides align to TRBD2. The CDR3 sequence is 20 residues long. Per the germline V gene, CDR1 is LGHNA and CDR2 is YSLEER. Losses at the gene ends were 0 bases for V and 0 bases for J; bases not matched to a gene: 14. The CDR3 nucleotides read TGCGCCAGCAGCCAAGAACTTGGACTGAGCGGGGGGGACAGCTCCTACGAGCAGTACTTC. Translation gives CASSQELGLSGGDSSYEQYF.

The rearrangement joins TRBV28 to TRBJ2-2, with TRBD1 identical over 7 bases. J was trimmed by 8 bases and V by 8 bases; bases with no gene match: 8. Germline V gives CDR1 MDHEN, CDR2 SYDVKM. This CDR3 region has 13 residues. CDR3 sequence (DNA): TGTGCCAGCGGACAGGACACCCCGGGGGAGCTGTTTTTT. Protein product: CASGQDTPGELFF. The variable domain in full, with the rest retrieved from reference TRBV28 and TRBJ2-2, is DVKVTQSSRYLVKRTGEKVFLECVQDMDHENMFWYRQDPGLGLRLIYFSYDVKMKEKGDIPEGYSVSREKKERFSLILESASTNQTSMYLCASGQDTPGELFFGEGSRLTVL.

V gene TRBV30 combines with J gene TRBJ2-7; D is ambiguous. Trimming took off 8 bases at V and 2 bases at J, with 13 bases between the two ends. CDR1 and CDR2 from the germline V gene are GTSNPN and SVGIG (reference sequence). The CDR3 is 12 amino acids. CDR3: CAGLTETYEQYF. In DNA form, the CDR3 reads TGTGCCGGATTGACTGAGACCTACGAGCAGTACTTC.

DNA of the CDR3: TGTGCCAGCAGTTGGGACAGAATTAGCAATCAGCCCCAGCATTTT. Its translation is CASSWDRISNQPQHF. This chain links TRBV6-6 with TRBJ1-5; TRBD1 matches 7 bases. After removal of 4 bases from V and 0 bases from J, the junction contained 3 bases not matched to a gene. The CDR3 is made up of 15 amino acids. Germline CDR1 is MNHNY and CDR2 is SVGAGI (reference sequence).

The rearrangement uses TRBV5-4 and TRBJ1-2; 8 nucleotides agree with TRBD1. After removal of 0 bases from V and 6 bases from J, the junction contained 4 bases not matched to a gene. The CDR3 length is 14 residues. CDR1 is SGHNT and CDR2 is YYREEE in the germline V gene (reference sequence). CDR3 bases: TGTGCCAGCAGCTTGGCGCAGACAGGGGATGGCTACACCTTC. Protein: CASSLAQTGDGYTF.

This chain uses TRBV5-1 with TRBJ1-2; D ambiguous. Germline V lookup: CDR1 SGHRS, CDR2 YFSETQ. The CDR3 covers 14 residues. Trimming shortened V by 0 bases and J by 4 bases, and 10 bases separated the two germline ends. In DNA form, the CDR3 reads TGCGCCAGCAGCTTGGACAATCCTGGCTATGGCTACACCTTC. It encodes CASSLDNPGYGYTF.

V gene TRBV30 combines with J gene TRBJ1-1; D is undetermined. The germline gives CDR1 GTSNPN, CDR2 SVGIG (reference sequence). The length of the CDR3 is 14 residues. V was trimmed by 0 bases and J by 4 bases, leaving 12 bases between them. CDR3 sequence: CAWSVRGLATEAFF. In nucleotides, the CDR3 is TGTGCCTGGAGTGTACGAGGACTGGCCACTGAAGCTTTCTTT.

The V and J genes are TRBV29-1 and TRBJ2-5, with D unclear. Germline V CDR1 and CDR2: SQVTM, ANQGSEA. V was pared by 0 bases and J by 4 bases, with 18 bases between. The CDR3 totals 16 residues. The CDR3, as DNA: TGCAGCGTTGAAGATCGTCGCGACCACACGGGAGAGACCCAGTACTTC. Protein sequence: CSVEDRRDHTGETQYF.

This rearrangement joins TRBV4-3 to TRBJ2-3; TRBD2 is a possible D gene (6 bases). Germline V gives CDR1 LGHNA, CDR2 YSLEER. V was cut by 0 bases and J by 4 bases, with 14 bases left in between. This CDR3 has 16 amino acids. CDR3 nucleotide sequence: TGCGCCAGCAGCCAAGACTGGACGGGAGAGGCAGATACGCAGTATTTT. This gives the protein CASSQDWTGEADTQYF.

This chain joins TRBV11-2 and TRBJ2-7; TRBD2 matches at 10 bases. The length of the CDR3 is 18 residues. The germline V gene encodes CDR1 SGHAT and CDR2 FQNNGV. The V segment lost 1 base and the J segment 2 bases; nucleotides outside the gene matches: 11. The CDR3: CASSLGWLAGALTYEQYF. CDR3 nucleotides: TGTGCCAGCAGCTTAGGGTGGCTAGCGGGAGCCCTTACCTACGAGCAGTACTTC.

This rearrangement joins TRBV18 to TRBJ2-1; 8 bases match TRBD2. J was trimmed by 5 bases and V by 5 bases; bases with no gene match: 8. The CDR3 sequence is 15 residues long. CDR1 and CDR2 (germline): KGHSH, LQKENI. The CDR3 DNA follows: TGTGCCAGCTCATTGGGAGCGGGAGAGAACAATGAGCAGTTCTTC. It yields the protein CASSLGAGENNEQFF.

The chain couples TRBV28 to TRBJ2-5, with D possibly matching TRBD2 (6 bases). CDR3 length equals 13 residues. V was shortened by 7 bases and J by 5 bases, with 14 bases between the two germline ends. Germline values: CDR1 MDHEN, CDR2 SYDVKM. CDR3 sequence: CASTGTPVETQYF. DNA for the CDR3: TGTGCCAGCACAGGGACTCCGGTGGAGACCCAGTACTTC. The full variable domain, in which reference TRBV28 and TRBJ2-5 provide the parts outside the CDR3, is DVKVTQSSRYLVKRTGEKVFLECVQDMDHENMFWYRQDPGLGLRLIYFSYDVKMKEKGDIPEGYSVSREKKERFSLILESASTNQTSMYLCASTGTPVETQYFGPGTRLLVL.

The chain carries TRBV4-2 and TRBJ1-1; 10 positions match TRBD1. In germline, CDR1 is LGHNA, CDR2 YNFKEQ. The CDR3 totals 16 residues. J was trimmed by 3 bases and V by 0 bases; bases with no gene match: 4. CDR3 in DNA: TGTGCCAGCAGCCAAGAAGAAGGGACAGGGGACACTGAAGCTTTCTTT. Its translation is CASSQEEGTGDTEAFF.

The chain couples TRBV5-1 to TRBJ1-3; a weak D match, TRBD1 (5 bases). CDR1 and CDR2 (germline): SGHRS, YFSETQ. The CDR3 has 17 residues. Trimming removed 0 bases at V and 0 bases at J, with 13 bases between. CDR3 in DNA: TGCGCCAGCAGCTTGGCGGCAGGGATGAGCTCTGGAAACACCATATATTTT. Encoded protein: CASSLAAGMSSGNTIYF.

The chain employs TRBV5-6 and TRBJ2-5; the D is unclear. The J call could be wrong; TRBJ2-7 is a better fit for the DNA end. Germline V gene sequence: CDR1 SGHDT, CDR2 YYEEEE. This CDR3 comprises 13 residues. Here the CDR3 reads CASSLGSSYEQYF. The CDR3 DNA reads as TGTGCCAGCAGCTTGGGGTCTAGCTACGAGCAGTACTTC.